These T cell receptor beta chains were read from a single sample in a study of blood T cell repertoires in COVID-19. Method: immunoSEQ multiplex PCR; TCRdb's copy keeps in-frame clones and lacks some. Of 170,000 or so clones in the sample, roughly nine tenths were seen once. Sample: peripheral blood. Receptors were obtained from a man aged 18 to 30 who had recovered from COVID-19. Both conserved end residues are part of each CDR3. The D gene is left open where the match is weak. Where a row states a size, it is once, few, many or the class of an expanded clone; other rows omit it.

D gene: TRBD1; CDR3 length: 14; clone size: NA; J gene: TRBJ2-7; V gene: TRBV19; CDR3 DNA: TGTGCCAGTAGCCGGGACAGGGAAACCTACGAGCAGTACTTC; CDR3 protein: CASSRDRETYEQYF
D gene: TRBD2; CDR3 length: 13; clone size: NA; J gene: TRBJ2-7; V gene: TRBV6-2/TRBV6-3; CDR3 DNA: TGTGCCAGCAGTTACTCAGATAGCGGGGAGCAGTACTTC; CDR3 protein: CASSYSDSGEQYF
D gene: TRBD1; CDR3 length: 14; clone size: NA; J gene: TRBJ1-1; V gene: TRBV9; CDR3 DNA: TGTGCCAGCAGCCTAGGGGACAGCGGCACTGAAGCTTTCTTT; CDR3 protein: CASSLGDSGTEAFF
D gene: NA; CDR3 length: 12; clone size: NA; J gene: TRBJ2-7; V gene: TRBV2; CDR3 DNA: TGTGCCACCACTGGGGCCGCGTACGAGCAGTACTTC; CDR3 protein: CATTGAAYEQYF
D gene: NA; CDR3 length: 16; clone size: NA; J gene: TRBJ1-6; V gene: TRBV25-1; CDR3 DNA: TGTGCCAGCAGTCCTTTATCGAGCTCCTATAATTCACCCCTCCACTTT; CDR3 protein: CASSPLSSSYNSPLHF
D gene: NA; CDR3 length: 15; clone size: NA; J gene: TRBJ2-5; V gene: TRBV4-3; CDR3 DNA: TGCGCCAGCAGCCAAGATCGGAGGCGTGAAGAGACCCAGTACTTC; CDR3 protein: CASSQDRRREETQYF
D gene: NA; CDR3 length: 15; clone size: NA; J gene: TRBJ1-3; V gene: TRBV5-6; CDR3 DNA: TGTGCCAGCAGCCGGCCGAGGCCAGGGGGAAACACCATATATTTT; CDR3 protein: CASSRPRPGGNTIYF
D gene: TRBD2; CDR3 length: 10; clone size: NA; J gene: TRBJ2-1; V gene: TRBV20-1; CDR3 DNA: TGCAGTGCCATACTAGCGGGGTGGGTCTTC; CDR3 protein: CSAILAGWVF
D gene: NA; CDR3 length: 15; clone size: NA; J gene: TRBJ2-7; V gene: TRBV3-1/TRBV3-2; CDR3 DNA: TGTGCCAGCAGCCAATACGATGGCGGAGCGGGCGAGCAGTACTTC; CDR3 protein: CASSQYDGGAGEQYF
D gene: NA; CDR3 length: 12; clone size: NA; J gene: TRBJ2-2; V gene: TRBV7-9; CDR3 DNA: TGTGCCAGCAGCTGGACAATCGGGGAGCTGTTTTTT; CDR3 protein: CASSWTIGELFF
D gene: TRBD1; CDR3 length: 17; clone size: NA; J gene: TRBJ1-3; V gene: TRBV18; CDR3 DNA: TGTGCCAGCTCACCGCGGACAGGGACCCTGCTGGGAAACACCATATATTTT; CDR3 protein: CASSPRTGTLLGNTIYF
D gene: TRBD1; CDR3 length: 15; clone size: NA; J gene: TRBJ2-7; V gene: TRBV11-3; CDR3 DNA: TGTGCCAGCAGCCTGGGGACAGGGGGCCCCTACGAGCAGTACTTC; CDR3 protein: CASSLGTGGPYEQYF
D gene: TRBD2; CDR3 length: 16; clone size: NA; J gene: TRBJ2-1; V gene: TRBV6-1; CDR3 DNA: TGTGCCAGCAGTGAAGCAACGGGAGGGCCCCAGAATGAGCAGTTCTTC; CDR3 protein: CASSEATGGPQNEQFF
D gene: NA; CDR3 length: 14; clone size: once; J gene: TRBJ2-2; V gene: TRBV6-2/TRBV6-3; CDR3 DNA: TGTGCCAGCAGTTACGACGGGAGAGGCGGGGAGCTGTTTTTT; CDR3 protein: CASSYDGRGGELFF
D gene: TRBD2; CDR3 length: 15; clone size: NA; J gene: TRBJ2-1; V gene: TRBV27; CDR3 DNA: TGTGCCAGCAGTGAGGGGACTAGCGGTTACAATGAGCAGTTCTTC; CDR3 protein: CASSEGTSGYNEQFF
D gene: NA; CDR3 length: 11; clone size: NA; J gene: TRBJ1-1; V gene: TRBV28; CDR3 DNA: TGTGCCAGCAGTTTAAAGACAGGAGCTTTCTTT; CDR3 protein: CASSLKTGAFF
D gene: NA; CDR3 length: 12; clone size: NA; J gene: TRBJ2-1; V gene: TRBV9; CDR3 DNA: TGTGCCAGCAGCTTCAGTGGCAATGAGCAGTTCTTC; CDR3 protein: CASSFSGNEQFF
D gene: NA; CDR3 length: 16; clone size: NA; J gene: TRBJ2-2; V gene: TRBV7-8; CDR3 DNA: TGTGCCAGCAGCCCGGTGGAGAAGACGAACACCGGGGAGCTGTTTTTT; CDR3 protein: CASSPVEKTNTGELFF
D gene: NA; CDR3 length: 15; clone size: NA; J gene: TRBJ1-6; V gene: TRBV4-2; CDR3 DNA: TGTGCCAGCAGCCAAGGTCCAGGGACAAATTCACCCCTCCACTTT; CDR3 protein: CASSQGPGTNSPLHF
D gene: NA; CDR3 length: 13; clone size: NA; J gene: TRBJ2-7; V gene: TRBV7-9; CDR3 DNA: TGTGCCAGCAGCTTAGAACTGATTTCCGAGCAGTACTTC; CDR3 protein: CASSLELISEQYF
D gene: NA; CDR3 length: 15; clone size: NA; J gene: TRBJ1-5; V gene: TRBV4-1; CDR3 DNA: TGCGCCAGCAGTACGACAGCCATTAGCAATCAGCCCCAGCATTTT; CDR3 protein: CASSTTAISNQPQHF
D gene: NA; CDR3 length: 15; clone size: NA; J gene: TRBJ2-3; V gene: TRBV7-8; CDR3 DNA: TGTGCCAGCAGCCCCTTCTGGGAGGAGACAGATACGCAGTATTTT; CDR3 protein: CASSPFWEETDTQYF
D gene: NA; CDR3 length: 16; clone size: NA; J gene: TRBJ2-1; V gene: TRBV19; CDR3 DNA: TGTGCCAGTAGTATGCGGCTATCCGGGTCCTACAATGAGCAGTTCTTC; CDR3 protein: CASSMRLSGSYNEQFF
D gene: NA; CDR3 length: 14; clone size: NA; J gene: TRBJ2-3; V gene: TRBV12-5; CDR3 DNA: TGTGCTAGTGGTTTTGGACAGCGCACAGATACGCAGTATTTT; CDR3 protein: CASGFGQRTDTQYF
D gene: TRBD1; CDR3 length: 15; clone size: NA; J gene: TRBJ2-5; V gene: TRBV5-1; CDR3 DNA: TGCGCCAGCAGCTCAGGACAGGGGGCACAAGAGACCCAGTACTTC; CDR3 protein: CASSSGQGAQETQYF
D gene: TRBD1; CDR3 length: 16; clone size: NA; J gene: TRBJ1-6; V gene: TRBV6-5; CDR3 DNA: TGTGCCAGCAGTTCGTCCCACAGGGGCGCCAATTCACCCCCCCACTTT; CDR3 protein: CASSSSHRGANSPPHF
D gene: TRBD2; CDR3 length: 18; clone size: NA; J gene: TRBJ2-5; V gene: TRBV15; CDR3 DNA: TGTGCCACCAGCCCCCGGCTAGCGGGAGGGAGTCGTCAAGAGACCCAGTACTTC; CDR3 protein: CATSPRLAGGSRQETQYF
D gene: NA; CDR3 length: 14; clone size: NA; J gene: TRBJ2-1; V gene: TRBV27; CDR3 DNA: TGTGCCAGCAGTTTATTCGGAGTCTACAATGAGCAGTTCTTC; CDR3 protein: CASSLFGVYNEQFF
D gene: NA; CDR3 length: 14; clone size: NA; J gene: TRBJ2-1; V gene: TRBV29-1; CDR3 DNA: TGCAGCGGGCAGGGGTTAGGGTCCTACAATGAGCAGTTCTTC; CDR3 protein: CSGQGLGSYNEQFF
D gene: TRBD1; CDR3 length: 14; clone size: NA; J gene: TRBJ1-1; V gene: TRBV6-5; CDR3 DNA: TGTGCCAGCAGAGACAGGGGGCGAGAAACTGAAGCTTTCTTT; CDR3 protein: CASRDRGRETEAFF
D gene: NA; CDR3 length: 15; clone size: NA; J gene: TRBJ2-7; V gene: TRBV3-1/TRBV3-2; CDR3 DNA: TGTGCCAGCAGCTTTGGACTTGGGGACTCCTACGAGCAGTACTTC; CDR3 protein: CASSFGLGDSYEQYF
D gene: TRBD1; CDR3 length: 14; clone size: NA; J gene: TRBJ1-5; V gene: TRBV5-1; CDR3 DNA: TGCGCCAGCAGCTCAACTCAGGGGGTTGAGCCCCAGCATTTT; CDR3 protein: CASSSTQGVEPQHF
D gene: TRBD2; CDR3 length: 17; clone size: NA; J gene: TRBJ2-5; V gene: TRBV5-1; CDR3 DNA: TGCGCCAGCAGCTTGGAACTAGCGGGAGCCTTGGGGGAGACCCAGTACTTC; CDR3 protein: CASSLELAGALGETQYF
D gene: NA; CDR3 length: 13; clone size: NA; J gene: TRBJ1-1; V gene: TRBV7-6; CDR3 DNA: TGTGCCAGCAGCTCCCAGGAGAACACTGAAGCTTTCTTT; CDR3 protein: CASSSQENTEAFF
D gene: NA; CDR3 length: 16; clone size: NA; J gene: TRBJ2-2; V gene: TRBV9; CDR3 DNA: TGTGCCAGCAGCTACAGGGGTAGCGGGAACACCGGGGAGCTGTTTTTT; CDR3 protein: CASSYRGSGNTGELFF
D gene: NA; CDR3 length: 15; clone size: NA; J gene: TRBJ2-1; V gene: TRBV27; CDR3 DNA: TGTGCCAGCAGTCCCACACAGGGTTCCTACAATGAGCAGTTCTTC; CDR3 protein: CASSPTQGSYNEQFF
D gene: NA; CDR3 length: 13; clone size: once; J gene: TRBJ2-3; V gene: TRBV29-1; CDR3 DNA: TGCAGCGTTCAACCGGGTTCCACAGATACGCAGTATTTT; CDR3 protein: CSVQPGSTDTQYF
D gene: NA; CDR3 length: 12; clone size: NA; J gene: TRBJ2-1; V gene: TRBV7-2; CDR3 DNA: TGTGCCAGCACGGGCGGGCCGCGGGAGCAGTTCTTC; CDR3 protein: CASTGGPREQFF
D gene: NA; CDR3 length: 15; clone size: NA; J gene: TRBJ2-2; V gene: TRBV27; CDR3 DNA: TGTGCCAGCAGTCTCGACTCTGCGAACACCGGGGAGCTGTTTTTT; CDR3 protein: CASSLDSANTGELFF
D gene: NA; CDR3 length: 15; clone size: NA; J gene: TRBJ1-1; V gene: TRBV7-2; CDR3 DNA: TGTGCCAGCAGCTTTAGAGAGGGCAGGAACACTGAAGCTTTCTTT; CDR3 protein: CASSFREGRNTEAFF
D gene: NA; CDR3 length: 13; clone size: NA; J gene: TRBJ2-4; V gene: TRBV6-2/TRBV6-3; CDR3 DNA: TGTGCCAGCAGTTACGGCCTAGGGGACATTCAGTACTTC; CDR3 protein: CASSYGLGDIQYF
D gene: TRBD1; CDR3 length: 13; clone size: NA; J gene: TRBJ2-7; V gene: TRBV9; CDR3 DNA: TGTGCCTCCGGGACAGGGGGTTCCTACGAGCAGTACTTC; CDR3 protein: CASGTGGSYEQYF
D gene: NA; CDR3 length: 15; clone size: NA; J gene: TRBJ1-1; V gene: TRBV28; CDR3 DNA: TGTGCCAGCATCCCGCCGTGGGGAGGGAACACTGAAGCTTTCTTT; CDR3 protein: CASIPPWGGNTEAFF
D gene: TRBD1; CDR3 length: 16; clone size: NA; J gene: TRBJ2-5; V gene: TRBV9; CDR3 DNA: TGTGCCAGCAGCGTAGTTGGGACAGGGCGCCGAGAGACCCAGTACTTC; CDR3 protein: CASSVVGTGRRETQYF
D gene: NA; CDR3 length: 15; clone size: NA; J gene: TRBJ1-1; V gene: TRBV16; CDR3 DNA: TGTGCCAGCAGCCAATCGACACTCCCGAACACTGAAGCTTTCTTT; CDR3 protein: CASSQSTLPNTEAFF
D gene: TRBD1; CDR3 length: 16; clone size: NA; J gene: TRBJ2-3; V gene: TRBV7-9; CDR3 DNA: TGTGCCAGCAGCCGTTCCGAGGGGGCTCGGGGAGATACGCAGTATTTT; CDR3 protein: CASSRSEGARGDTQYF
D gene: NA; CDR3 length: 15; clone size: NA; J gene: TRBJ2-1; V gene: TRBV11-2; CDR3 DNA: TGTGCCAGCAGCTTGAGAGGACAAAAATACAATGAGCAGTTCTTC; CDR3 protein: CASSLRGQKYNEQFF
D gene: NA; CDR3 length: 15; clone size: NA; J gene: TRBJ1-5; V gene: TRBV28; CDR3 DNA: TGTGCCAGCAGCATCCCGACCCAGGGGTATCAGCCCCAGCATTTT; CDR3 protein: CASSIPTQGYQPQHF
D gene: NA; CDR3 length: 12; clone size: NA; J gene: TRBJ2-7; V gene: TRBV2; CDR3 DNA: TGTGCCAGTTTCGCGAGATCCTACGAGCAGTACTTC; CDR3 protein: CASFARSYEQYF
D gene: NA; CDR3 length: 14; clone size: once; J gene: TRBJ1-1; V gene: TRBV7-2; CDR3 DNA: TGTGCCAGCAGCTTTCAGGGGAGGAACACTGAAGCTTTCTTT; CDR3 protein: CASSFQGRNTEAFF
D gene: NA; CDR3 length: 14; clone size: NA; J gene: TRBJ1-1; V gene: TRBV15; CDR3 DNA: TGTGCCACCAGCAGAGGTGGGCAGTCTCTAATGGCTTTCTTT; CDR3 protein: CATSRGGQSLMAFF
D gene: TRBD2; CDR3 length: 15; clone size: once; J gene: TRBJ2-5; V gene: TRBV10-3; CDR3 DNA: TGTGCCATCAGGGCGGGAGGGGGCCCCCAAGAGACCCAGTACTTC; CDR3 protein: CAIRAGGGPQETQYF
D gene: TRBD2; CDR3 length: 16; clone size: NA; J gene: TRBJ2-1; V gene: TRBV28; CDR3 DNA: TGTGCCAGCAGTCTAGCTGCTAGCGGGTCCTACAATGAGCAGTTCTTC; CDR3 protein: CASSLAASGSYNEQFF